These T cell receptor beta chains were read from a single sample in a study of blood T cell repertoires in COVID-19. Method: immunoSEQ multiplex PCR; TCRdb's copy keeps in-frame clones and lacks some. The table includes roughly 77,000 clones, about 90% detected once. Source material: peripheral blood. The source is a human donor in a cohort sampled during active COVID-19. The CDR3 runs from the conserved cysteine through the conserved F or W. D genes are given only for firm matches. Clone size is stated in some rows and not others, as once, few, many or a class when expanded.

TRBJ1-1	-	TRBD1	TRBV27	TGTGCCAGCAGTTTAAACCAGGGGGCAGGGACTGAAGCTTTCTTT	CASSLNQGAGTEAFF
TRBJ1-1	-	-	TRBV6-5	TGTGCCAGCAGTTGGTCGACAGAAAACACTGAAGCTTTCTTT	CASSWSTENTEAFF
TRBJ2-7	-	-	TRBV6-5	TGTGCCAGCAGCCGAACAGTGGACTACGAGCAGTACTTC	CASSRTVDYEQYF
TRBJ1-6	-	-	TRBV4-2	TGTGCCAGCAGCCAAGGGGCGAGAAGGTCACCCCTCCACTTT	CASSQGARRSPLHF
TRBJ1-2	-	-	TRBV6-6	TGTGCCAGCACTCGGACTGAAGGCTATGGCTACACCTTC	CASTRTEGYGYTF
TRBJ1-2	once	-	TRBV6-5	TGTGCCGTACAAACAGGGCTTAACTATGGCTACACCTTC	CAVQTGLNYGYTF
TRBJ2-7	-	TRBD1	TRBV9	TGTGCCAGCAGCCCACGGGACAGGCCCCCCTACGAGCAGTACTTC	CASSPRDRPPYEQYF
TRBJ2-7	-	-	TRBV7-9	TGTGCCAGCAGCAAGGAGGGGGGGTTCAATTACGAGCAGTACTTC	CASSKEGGFNYEQYF
TRBJ2-1	-	TRBD2	TRBV20-1	TGCAGTGCTAGTCTAGCGGGAGGGTTAAATGAGCAGTTCTTC	CSASLAGGLNEQFF
TRBJ2-5	-	-	TRBV19	TGTGCCAGTGGCCCGTTGGACAGAGCGACCCAGTACTTC	CASGPLDRATQYF
TRBJ2-2	-	-	TRBV18	TGTGCCAGCCAAACTCCTCAGAACACCGGGGAGCTGTTTTTT	CASQTPQNTGELFF
TRBJ2-1	-	TRBD1	TRBV3-1/TRBV3-2	TGTGCCAGCAGCCATTTCAGGGGGTTTGGGAATGAGCAGTTCTTC	CASSHFRGFGNEQFF
TRBJ2-5	-	TRBD1	TRBV11-2	TGTGCCAGCAGCGCGGACAGGGAAGAGACCCAGTACTTC	CASSADREETQYF
TRBJ1-3	-	-	TRBV2	TGTGCCAGCAGTGCCGACTCCGGGAGGTTGGGAAACACCATATATTTT	CASSADSGRLGNTIYF
TRBJ1-1	-	TRBD1	TRBV7-2	TGTGCCAGCAGCTTAGAAGGGGGCATGAGAAACACTGAAGCTTTCTTT	CASSLEGGMRNTEAFF